This TCR beta chain was sequenced during a study of T-cell memory formation after mild COVID-19. Overall study: Among the donors, TCR clusters were largely specific to each donor. Broader study findings: Unconfirmed was the SARS-CoV-2 specificity of second-wave clones that peaked on day 37. CD4+ contracting clones lay mainly in CM and EM, CD8+ ones in EMRA.

This clonotype has more than one count but fewer than ten. Antigen unknown. The TCR alpha and TCR beta cDNA libraries, bearing sample barcodes and UMIs, were generated by 5'RACE using constant-segment primers. TCRdb fed the 5' RACE reads into MiXCR, producing one record per CDR3 protein. This sample carries fewer than 650,000 distinct CDR3 sequences, around 15% of them seen once, and the ten largest clones take about 7.5%. Germline V lookup: CDR1 DFQATT, CDR2 SNEGSKA (reference sequence). V lost 6 bases and J 6 bases, leaving 11 bases between the germline ends. This CDR3 is 12 amino acids long. This receptor was identified in an adult woman who had mild COVID-19 (a few samples of this study predate the infection). Cell type and time point are not known. Sequencing used PBMCs or a T cell subset sorted from them (not recorded which). V usage is TRBV20-1 and J usage is TRBJ2-2; no clear D. CDR3 DNA sequence: TGCAGTGCAGATGACACGGCCGGGGAGCTGTTTTTT. Its protein product is CSADDTAGELFF.